The sequence of this T cell receptor beta chain was determined in a study of identical twins. Template switching added a universal primer site; cDNA carried unique molecular identifiers. TCRdb re-called the 5' RACE reads through MiXCR, storing one row per CDR3 protein. Found here are 1.5 million to 2 million distinct CDR3 sequences, roughly a third of them singletons; the top ten hold less than 0.35%. CDR3 length equals 13 residues. V was pared by 5 bases and J by 7 bases, with 4 bases of the junction left unmatched. This receptor was taken from a newborn girl in good health. The rearrangement links TRBV12-3 or TRBV12-4 to TRBJ2-2; 7 nucleotides align to TRBD1. The specimen sequenced was cord blood. The CDR3 nucleotides are TGTGCCAGCAGTGTCAGACAGGGCGGGGAGCTGTTTTTT. Residues: CASSVRQGGELFF.